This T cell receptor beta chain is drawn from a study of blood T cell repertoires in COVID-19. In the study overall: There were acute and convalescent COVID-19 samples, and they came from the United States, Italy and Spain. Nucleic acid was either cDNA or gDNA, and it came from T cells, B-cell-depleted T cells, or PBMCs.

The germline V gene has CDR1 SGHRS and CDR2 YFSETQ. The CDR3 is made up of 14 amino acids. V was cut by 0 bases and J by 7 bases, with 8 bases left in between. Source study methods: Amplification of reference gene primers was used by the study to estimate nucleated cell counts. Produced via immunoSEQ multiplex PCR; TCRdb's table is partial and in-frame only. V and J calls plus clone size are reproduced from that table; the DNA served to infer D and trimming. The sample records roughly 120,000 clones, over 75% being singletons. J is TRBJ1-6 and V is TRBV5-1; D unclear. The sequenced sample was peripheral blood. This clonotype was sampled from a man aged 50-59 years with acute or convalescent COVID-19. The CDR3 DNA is TGCGCCAGCAGCTTGGTTCAGGAAAATTCACCCCTCCACTTT. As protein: CASSLVQENSPLHF. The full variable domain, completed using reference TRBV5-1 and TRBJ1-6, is KAGVTQTPRYLIKTRGQQVTLSCSPISGHRSVSWYQQTPGQGLQFLFEYFSETQRNKGNFPGRFSGRQFSNSRSEMNVSTLELGDSALYLCASSLVQENSPLHFGNGTRLTVT.